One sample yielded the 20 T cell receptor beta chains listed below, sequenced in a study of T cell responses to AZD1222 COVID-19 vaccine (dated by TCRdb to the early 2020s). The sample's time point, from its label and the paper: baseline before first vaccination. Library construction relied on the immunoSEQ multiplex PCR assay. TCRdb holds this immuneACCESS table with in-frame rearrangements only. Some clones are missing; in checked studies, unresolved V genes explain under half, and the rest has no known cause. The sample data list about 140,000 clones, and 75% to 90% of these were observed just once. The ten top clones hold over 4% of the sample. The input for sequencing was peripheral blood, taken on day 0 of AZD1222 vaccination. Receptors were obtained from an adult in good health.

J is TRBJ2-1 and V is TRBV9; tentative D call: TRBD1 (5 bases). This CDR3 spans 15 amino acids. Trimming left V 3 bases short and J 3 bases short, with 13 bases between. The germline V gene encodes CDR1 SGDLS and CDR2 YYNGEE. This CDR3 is CASSGKGKSYNEQFF. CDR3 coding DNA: TGTGCCAGCAGCGGCAAGGGGAAGAGCTACAATGAGCAGTTCTTC. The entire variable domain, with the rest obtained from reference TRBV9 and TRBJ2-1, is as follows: DSGVTQTPKHLITATGQRVTLRCSPRSGDLSVYWYQQSLDQGLQFLIQYYNGEERAKGNILERFSAQQFPDLHSELNLSSLELGDSALYFCASSGKGKSYNEQFFGPGTRLTVL.

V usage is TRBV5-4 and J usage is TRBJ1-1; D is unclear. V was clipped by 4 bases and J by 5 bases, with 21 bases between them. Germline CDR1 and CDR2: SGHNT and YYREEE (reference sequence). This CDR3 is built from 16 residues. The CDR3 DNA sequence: TGTGCCAGCAGCCGGAGGAGGGTTGAGGGAAGGACTGAAGCTTTCTTT. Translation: CASSRRRVEGRTEAFF.

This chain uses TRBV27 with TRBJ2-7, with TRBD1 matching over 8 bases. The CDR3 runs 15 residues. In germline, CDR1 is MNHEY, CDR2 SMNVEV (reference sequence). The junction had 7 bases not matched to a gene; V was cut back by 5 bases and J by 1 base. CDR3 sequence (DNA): TGTGCCAGCAGTATCAGGGGGCAGGGGTCCTACGAGCAGTACTTC. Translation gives CASSIRGQGSYEQYF.

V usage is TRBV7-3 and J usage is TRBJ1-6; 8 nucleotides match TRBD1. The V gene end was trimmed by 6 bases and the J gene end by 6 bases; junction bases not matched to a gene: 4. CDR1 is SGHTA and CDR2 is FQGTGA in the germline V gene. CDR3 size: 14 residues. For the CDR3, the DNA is TGTGCCAGCAGTGCAGGGGGCTCTAATTCACCCCTCCACTTT. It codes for CASSAGGSNSPLHF.

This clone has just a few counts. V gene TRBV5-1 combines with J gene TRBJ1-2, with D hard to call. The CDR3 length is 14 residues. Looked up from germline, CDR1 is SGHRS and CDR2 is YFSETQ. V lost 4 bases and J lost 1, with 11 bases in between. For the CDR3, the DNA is TGCGCCAGCAGCCCCAGTGAGATTAACTATGGCTACACCTTC. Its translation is CASSPSEINYGYTF.

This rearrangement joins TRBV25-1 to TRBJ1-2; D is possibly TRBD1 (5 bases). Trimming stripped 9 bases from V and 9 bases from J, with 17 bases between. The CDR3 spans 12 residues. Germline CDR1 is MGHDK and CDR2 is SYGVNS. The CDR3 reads CASRRGMTSYTF. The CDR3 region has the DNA TGTGCCAGTAGACGGGGGATGACAAGCTACACCTTC.

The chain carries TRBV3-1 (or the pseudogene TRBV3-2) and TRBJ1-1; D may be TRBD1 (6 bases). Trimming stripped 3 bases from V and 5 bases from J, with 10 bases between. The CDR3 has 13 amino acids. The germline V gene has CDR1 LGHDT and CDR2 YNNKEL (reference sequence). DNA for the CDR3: TGTGCCAGCAGCCACGGGGGCAAGACTGAAGCTTTCTTT. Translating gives CASSHGGKTEAFF.

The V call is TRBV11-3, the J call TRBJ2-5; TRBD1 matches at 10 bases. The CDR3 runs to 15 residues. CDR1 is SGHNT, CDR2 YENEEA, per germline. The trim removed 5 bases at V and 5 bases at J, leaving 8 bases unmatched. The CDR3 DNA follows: TGTGCCAGCAGCCCCGGGACAGGGGATGACGAGACCCAGTACTTC. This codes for CASSPGTGDDETQYF.

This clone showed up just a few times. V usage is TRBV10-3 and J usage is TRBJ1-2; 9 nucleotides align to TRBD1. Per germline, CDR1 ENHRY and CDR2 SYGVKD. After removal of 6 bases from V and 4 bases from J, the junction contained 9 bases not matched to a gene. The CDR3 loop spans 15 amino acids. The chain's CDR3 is CAISTPGQGFYGYTF. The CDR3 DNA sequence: TGTGCCATCAGCACCCCGGGACAGGGATTCTATGGCTACACCTTC.

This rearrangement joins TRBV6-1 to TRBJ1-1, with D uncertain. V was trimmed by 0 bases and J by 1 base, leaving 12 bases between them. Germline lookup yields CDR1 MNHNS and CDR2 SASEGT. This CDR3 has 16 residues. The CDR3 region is CASSEALVVRNTEAFF. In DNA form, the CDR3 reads TGTGCCAGCAGTGAAGCGCTAGTGGTACGGAACACTGAAGCTTTCTTT.

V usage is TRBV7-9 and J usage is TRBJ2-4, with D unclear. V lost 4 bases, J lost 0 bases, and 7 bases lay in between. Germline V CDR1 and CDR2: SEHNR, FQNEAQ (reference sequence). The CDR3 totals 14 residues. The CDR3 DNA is TGTGCCAGCAGCTCGGGCTTAGCCAAAAACATTCAGTACTTC. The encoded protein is CASSSGLAKNIQYF.

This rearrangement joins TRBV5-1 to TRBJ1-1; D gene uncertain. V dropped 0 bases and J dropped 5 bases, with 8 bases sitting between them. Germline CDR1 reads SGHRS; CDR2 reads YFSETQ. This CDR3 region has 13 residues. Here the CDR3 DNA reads TGCGCCAGCAGCTTGGCGGAGAGTACTGAAGCTTTCTTT. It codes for CASSLAESTEAFF.

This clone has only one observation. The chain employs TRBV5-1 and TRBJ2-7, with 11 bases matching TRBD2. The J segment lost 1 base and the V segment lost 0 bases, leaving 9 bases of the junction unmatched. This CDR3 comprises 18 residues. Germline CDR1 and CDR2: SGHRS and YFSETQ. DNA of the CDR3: TGCGCCAGCAGCTTGGTTTTCCTAGCGGGGGGTAGGTCCTACGAGCAGTACTTC. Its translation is CASSLVFLAGGRSYEQYF.

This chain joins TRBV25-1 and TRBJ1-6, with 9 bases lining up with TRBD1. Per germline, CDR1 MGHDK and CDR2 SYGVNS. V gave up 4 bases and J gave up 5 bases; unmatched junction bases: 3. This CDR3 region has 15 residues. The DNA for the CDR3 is TGTGCCAGCAGTGCCCGGGACAGGGATAATTCACCCCTCCACTTT. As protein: CASSARDRDNSPLHF.

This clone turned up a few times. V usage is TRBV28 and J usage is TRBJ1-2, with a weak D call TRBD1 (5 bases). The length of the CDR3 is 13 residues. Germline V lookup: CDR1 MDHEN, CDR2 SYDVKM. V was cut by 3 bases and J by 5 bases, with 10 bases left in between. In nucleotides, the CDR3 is TGTGCCAGCAGTTTTGGGGCGGGGTATGGCTACACCTTC. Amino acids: CASSFGAGYGYTF.

DNA of the CDR3: TGTGCCAGCAGTTTGGGACAGCCAGACTACACCTTC. Its translation is CASSLGQPDYTF. The genes are TRBV12-3 or TRBV12-4 and TRBJ1-2, with 7 bases matching TRBD1. The CDR3 contains 12 residues. V dropped 3 bases and J dropped 10; count of bases not matched to a gene: 5.

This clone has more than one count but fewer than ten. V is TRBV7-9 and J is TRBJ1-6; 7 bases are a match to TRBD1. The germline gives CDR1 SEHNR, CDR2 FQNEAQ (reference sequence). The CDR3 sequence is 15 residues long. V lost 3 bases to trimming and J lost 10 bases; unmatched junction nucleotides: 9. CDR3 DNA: TGTGCCAGCAGCTTTTCGACAGGGTTAGGATCACCCCTCCACTTT. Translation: CASSFSTGLGSPLHF.

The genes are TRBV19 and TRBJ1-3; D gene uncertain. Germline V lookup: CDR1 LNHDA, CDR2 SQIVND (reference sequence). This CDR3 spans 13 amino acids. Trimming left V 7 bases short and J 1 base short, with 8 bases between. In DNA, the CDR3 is TGTGCCAGTATTCCGAATTCTGGAAACACCATATATTTT. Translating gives CASIPNSGNTIYF.

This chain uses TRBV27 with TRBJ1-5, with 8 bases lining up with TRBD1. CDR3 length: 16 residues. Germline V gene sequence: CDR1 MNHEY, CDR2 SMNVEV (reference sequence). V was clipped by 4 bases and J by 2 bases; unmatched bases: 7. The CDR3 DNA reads TGTGCCAGCAGTTCTTCCAAGACAGGGGGCAATCAGCCCCAGCATTTT. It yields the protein CASSSSKTGGNQPQHF.

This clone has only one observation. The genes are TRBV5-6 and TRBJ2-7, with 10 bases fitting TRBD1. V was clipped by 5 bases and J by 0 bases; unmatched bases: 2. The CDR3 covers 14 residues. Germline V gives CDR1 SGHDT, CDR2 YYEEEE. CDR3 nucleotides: TGTGCCAGCAGGGACAGGGGGGGCTCCTACGAGCAGTACTTC. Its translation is CASRDRGGSYEQYF.